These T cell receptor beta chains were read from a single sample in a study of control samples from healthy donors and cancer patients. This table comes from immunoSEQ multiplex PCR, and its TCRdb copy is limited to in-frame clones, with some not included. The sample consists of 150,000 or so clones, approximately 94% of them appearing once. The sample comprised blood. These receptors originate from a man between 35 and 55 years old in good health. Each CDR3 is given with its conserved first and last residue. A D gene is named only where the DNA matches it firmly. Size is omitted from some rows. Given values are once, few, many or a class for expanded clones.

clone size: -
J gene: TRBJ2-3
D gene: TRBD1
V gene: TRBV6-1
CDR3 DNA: TGTGCCAGCAGTGAGGGACAGGGGGCACCAGATACGCAGTATTTT
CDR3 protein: CASSEGQGAPDTQYF

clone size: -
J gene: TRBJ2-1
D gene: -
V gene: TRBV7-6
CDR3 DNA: TGTGCCAGCAGCTGGGGGAATGAGCAGTTCTTC
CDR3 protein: CASSWGNEQFF

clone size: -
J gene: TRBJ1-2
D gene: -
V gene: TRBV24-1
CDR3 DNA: TGTGCCACCAGTGATTTGCCCGACGATGGCTACACCTTC
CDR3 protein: CATSDLPDDGYTF

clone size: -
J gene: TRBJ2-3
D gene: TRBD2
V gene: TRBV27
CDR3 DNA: TGTGCCAGCAGTTTGAGCGGGGCAGCCACAGATACGCAGTATTTT
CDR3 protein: CASSLSGAATDTQYF

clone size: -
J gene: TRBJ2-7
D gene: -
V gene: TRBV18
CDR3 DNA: TGTGCCAGCTCCCCCGCCCCCGCGGGAATCGAGCAGTACTTC
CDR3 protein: CASSPAPAGIEQYF

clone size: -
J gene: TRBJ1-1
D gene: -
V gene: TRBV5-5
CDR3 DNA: TGTGCCAGCAGCTTGGGGATCGGATCCCCGAACACTGAAGCTTTCTTT
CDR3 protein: CASSLGIGSPNTEAFF

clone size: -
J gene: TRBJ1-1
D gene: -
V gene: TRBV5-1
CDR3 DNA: TGCGCCAGCAGCCCACATCCGGGGGACACTGAAGCTTTCTTT
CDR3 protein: CASSPHPGDTEAFF

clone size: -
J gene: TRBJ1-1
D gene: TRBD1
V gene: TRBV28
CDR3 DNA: TGTGCCAGCAGTTTGGGACAGAGAGCTTTCTTT
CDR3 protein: CASSLGQRAFF

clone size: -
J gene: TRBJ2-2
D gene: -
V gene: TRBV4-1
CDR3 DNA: TGCGCCAGCAGCCGCCTTTCGGGGTATGGAGTCACCGGGGAGCTGTTTTTT
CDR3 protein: CASSRLSGYGVTGELFF

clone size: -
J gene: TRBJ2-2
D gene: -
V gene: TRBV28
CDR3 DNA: TGTGCCAGCAGTTCGGACTACACCGGGGAGCTGTTTTTT
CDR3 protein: CASSSDYTGELFF

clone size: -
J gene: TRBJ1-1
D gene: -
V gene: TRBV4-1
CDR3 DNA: TGCGCCAGCAGCCAAGATTCTAACACTCTGAACACTGAAGCTTTCTTT
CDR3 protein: CASSQDSNTLNTEAFF

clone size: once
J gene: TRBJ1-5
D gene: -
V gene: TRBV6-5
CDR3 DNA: TGTGCCAGCAGCACAGGGTTAGGGCAGCCCCAGCATTTT
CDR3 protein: CASSTGLGQPQHF

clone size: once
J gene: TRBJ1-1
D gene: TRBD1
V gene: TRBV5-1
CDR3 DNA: TGCGCCAGCAGCTCCAGGGGGGCGAACACTGAAGCTTTCTTT
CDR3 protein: CASSSRGANTEAFF

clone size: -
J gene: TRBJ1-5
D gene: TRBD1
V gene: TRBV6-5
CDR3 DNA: TGTGCCAGCAGCAACCGACAGGGGGGCCAGCCCCAGCATTTT
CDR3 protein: CASSNRQGGQPQHF

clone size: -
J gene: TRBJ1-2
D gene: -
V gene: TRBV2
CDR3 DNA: TGTGCCAGCAGTGGGGGGACCGCCAAAGGGGACTATGGCTACACCTTC
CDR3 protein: CASSGGTAKGDYGYTF

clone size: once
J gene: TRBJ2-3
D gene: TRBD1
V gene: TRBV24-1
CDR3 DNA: TGTGCCACCAGTGACCCAGGGGGCCGGAGCACAGATACGCAGTATTTT
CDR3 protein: CATSDPGGRSTDTQYF

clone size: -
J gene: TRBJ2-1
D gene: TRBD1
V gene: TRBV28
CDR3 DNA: TGTGCCAGCAGTCCCCGGGACAGGGGTTTGGAGACAGCACTATTCTTC
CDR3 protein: CASSPRDRGLETALFF

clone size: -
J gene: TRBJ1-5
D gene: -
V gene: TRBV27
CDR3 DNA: TGTGCCAGCAGTCTTACAAGCAATCAGCCCCAGCATTTT
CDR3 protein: CASSLTSNQPQHF

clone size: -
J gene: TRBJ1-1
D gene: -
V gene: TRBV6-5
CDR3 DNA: TGTGCCACCAGGGAGGGCACTGAAGCTTTCTTT
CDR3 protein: CATREGTEAFF

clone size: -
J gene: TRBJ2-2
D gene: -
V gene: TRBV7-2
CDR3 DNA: TGTGCCAGCAGCTTAATGGCGGGCTCGAACACCGGGGAGCTGTTTTTT
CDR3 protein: CASSLMAGSNTGELFF

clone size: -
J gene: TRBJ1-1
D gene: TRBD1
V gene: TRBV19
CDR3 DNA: TGTGCCAGTAGCCCCGGGACAGGGAGGGCTGAAGCTTTCTTT
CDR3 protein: CASSPGTGRAEAFF

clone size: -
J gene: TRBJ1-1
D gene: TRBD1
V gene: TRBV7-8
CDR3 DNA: TGTGCCAGCAGTCCAGACAGGGGGCTGTTGCTGAACACTGAAGCTTTCTTT
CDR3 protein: CASSPDRGLLLNTEAFF

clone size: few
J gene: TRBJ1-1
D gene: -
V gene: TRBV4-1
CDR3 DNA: TGCGCCAGCAGCTCTCCGACAGTCCGCACTGAAGCTTTCTTT
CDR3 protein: CASSSPTVRTEAFF

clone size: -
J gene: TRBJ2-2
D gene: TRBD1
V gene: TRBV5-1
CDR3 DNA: TGCGCCAGCAGGGGGACAGTGAACACCGGGGAGCTGTTTTTT
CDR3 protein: CASRGTVNTGELFF

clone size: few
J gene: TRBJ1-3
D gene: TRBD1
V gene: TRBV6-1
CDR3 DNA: TGTGCCAGCAGTGAGACAGGGATTGCTGGAAACACCATATATTTT
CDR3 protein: CASSETGIAGNTIYF

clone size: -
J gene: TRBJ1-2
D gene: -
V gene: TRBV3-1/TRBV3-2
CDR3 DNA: TGTGCCAGCAGTCAGTCTAACTATGGCTACACCTTC
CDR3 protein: CASSQSNYGYTF

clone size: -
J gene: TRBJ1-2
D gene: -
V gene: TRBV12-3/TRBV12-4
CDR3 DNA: TGTGCCAGCAGCCTTACCGAGGTAGGAGGCTACACCTTC
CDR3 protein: CASSLTEVGGYTF

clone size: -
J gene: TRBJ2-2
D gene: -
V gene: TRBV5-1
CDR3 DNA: TGCGCCAGCAGCTTGGCTGGAGAAACCGGGACGGTAGTTACCGGGGAGCTGTTTTTT
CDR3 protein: CASSLAGETGTVVTGELFF

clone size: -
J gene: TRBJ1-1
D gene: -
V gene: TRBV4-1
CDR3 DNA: TGCGCCAGCAGCCAATCACAGGCTACCAACACTGAAGCTTTCTTT
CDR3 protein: CASSQSQATNTEAFF

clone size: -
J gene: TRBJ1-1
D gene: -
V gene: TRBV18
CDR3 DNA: TGTGCCAGCTCACCCCGGAGGGATGAAGCTTTCTTT
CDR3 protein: CASSPRRDEAFF

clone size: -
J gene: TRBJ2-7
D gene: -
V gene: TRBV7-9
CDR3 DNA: TGTGCCAGCAGCTTAGCTGCGACGTACGAGCAGTACTTC
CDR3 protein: CASSLAATYEQYF

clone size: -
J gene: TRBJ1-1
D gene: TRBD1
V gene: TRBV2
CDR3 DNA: TGTGCCAGCAGTGAGGTGTCAGGGGGACACACTGAAGCTTTCTTT
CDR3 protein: CASSEVSGGHTEAFF

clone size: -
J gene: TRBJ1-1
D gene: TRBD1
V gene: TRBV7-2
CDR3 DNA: TGTGCCAGCAGGACAGGGAGTGTTTCTGAAGCTTTCTTT
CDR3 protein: CASRTGSVSEAFF

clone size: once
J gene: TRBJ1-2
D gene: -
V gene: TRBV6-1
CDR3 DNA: TGTGCCAGCAGTGAGGGTAGGCGGGTCGGCGGCTACACCTTC
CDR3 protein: CASSEGRRVGGYTF

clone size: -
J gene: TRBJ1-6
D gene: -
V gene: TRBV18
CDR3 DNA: TGTGCCAGCTCACCTTTGAGCTCCTATAATTCACCCCTCCACTTT
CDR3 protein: CASSPLSSYNSPLHF

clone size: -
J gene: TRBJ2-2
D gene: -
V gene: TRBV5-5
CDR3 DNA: TGTGCCAGCAGCTTGAAGGGGGCCGGGGAGCTGTTTTTT
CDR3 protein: CASSLKGAGELFF

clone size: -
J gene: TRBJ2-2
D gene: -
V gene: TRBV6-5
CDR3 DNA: TGTGCCAGCAGTTTTCCAAGGGTCGGCGGGGAGCTGTTTTTT
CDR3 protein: CASSFPRVGGELFF

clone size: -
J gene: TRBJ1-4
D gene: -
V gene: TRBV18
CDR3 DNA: TGTGCCAGCTCACCACCGGTACGGCCAGAGGGTGAACTGTTTTTT
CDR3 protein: CASSPPVRPEGELFF

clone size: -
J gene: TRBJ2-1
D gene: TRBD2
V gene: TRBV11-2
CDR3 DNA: TGTGCCAGCAGCCAGACTAGCGGGGGGGCCCCCCCCAACAATGAGCAGTTCTTC
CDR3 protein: CASSQTSGGAPPNNEQFF